The source of this T cell receptor beta chain is a study of glioma-infiltrating T cells. As concerns this clonotype: Antigen specificity is unknown.

Using RNA template, CDR3s of TCR alpha and beta were amplified with iRepertoire arm-PCR. Tissue mRNA or PBMC total RNA, 100-400 ng, went into one-step reverse transcription and amplification. TCRdb redid the calling of the multiplex PCR reads with MiXCR, one entry per CDR3 protein. This repertoire shows tens of thousands of distinct CDR3 sequences, about 37% found once; its top ten account for approximately 38%. Whole-study findings and limits: Above-expected tissue-blood divergence occurred in all gliomas, most in low-grade ones. Tissue and blood shared very few CDR3 sequences.

Source material: glioma tissue, nonneoplastic brain tissue, or PBMCs (not recorded which). The sequence came from a human donor with low-grade glioma or glioblastoma, undergoing nonglioma brain surgery, or in good health (not recorded which).

The CDR3 coding sequence is TGTGCCAGCATGGGGACTAGCGGCCCTACCGACAACGAGCAGTACTTC. Protein sequence: CASMGTSGPTDNEQYF. The rearrangement links TRBV6-5 to TRBJ2-7; 11 bases match TRBD2. Trimming at V came to 7 bases and at J to 5 bases, leaving 13 bases not matched to a gene. CDR1 and CDR2 (germline): MNHEY, SVGAGI. The CDR3 covers 16 residues.